A single TCR beta chain is shown here with its context. Produced via immunoSEQ multiplex PCR; TCRdb's table is partial and in-frame only. The sample contains fewer than 800 clones, 70% to 90% of which appear only once. The entry originates in a study of tumor T cells in aggressive B-cell lymphoma. CDR1 and CDR2 (germline): SGHNT, YYREEE (reference sequence). The CDR3 is 13 amino acids. V was shortened by 2 bases and J by 0 bases, with 6 bases between the two germline ends. The sequencing sample was made of tumor tissue. The TCR comes from an adult with diffuse large B cell lymphoma. V usage is TRBV5-4 and J usage is TRBJ2-7; D not resolved. The CDR3 DNA is TGTGCCAGCAGCTTTTACAGCTCCTACGAGCAGTACTTC. Amino acids: CASSFYSSYEQYF.